This T cell receptor (beta chain) was identified in a study of cytomegalovirus exposure and HLA in healthy donors. The donors (healthy individuals) were bone marrow donors. On this clone: Its antigen remains unidentified.

PCR was performed using 60 Vbeta and 13 Jbeta primers. Per the original methods: The count from a later analysis was 79 million or so unique TCR beta chains, 9 million to 12 million of them shared. Sequenced by immunoSEQ multiplex PCR; TCRdb stores in-frame clones only, minus some. That table is the source of V, J and clone size, and D and trimming were worked out from the DNA. The sample has 100,000 to 150,000 clones; around three quarters are singletons. Study outcomes and limitations: In a later analysis, about 17,000 TCR beta sequences were associated with HLA alleles at 0.05 false discovery rate.

Trimming shortened V by 3 bases and J by 6 bases, and 12 bases separated the two germline ends. This CDR3 has 14 amino acids. Germline CDR1 and CDR2: MDHEN and SYDVKM. This sequence joins TRBV28 and TRBJ1-5; D is perhaps TRBD1 (5 bases). Sequencing was carried out using PBMCs. The receptor comes from a woman between 35 and 50 years old in good health and CMV-seronegative. As DNA, the CDR3 is TGTGCCAGCAGTTTCGGCAGGGTGAGTCAGCCCCAGCATTTT. This sequence encodes CASSFGRVSQPQHF.